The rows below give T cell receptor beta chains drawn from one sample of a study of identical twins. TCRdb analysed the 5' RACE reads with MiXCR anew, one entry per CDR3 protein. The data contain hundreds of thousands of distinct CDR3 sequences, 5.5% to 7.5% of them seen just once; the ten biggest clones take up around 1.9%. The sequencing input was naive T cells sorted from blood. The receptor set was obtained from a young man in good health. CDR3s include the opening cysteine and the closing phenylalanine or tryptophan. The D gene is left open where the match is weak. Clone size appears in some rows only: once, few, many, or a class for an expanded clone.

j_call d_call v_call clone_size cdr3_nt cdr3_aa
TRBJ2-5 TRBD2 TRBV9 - TGTGCCAGCAGCGTAGACGGGAGGGTCCAAGAGACCCAGTACTTC CASSVDGRVQETQYF
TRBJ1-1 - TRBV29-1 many TGCAGCGTTGAGGCCAGGGGAGGCACTGAAGCTTTCTTT CSVEARGGTEAFF
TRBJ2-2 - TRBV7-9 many TGTGCCAGCAGCTTAGGGTTCGGCACCGGGGAGCTGTTTTTT CASSLGFGTGELFF
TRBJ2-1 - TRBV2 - TGTGCCAGCACCGAAAGAGGACAGATCGACGAGCAGTTCTTC CASTERGQIDEQFF
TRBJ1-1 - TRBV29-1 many TGCAGCGTTGAGGGAATGGACCCGGAAGCTTTCTTT CSVEGMDPEAFF
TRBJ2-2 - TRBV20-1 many TGCAGTGCTAGTCCAGCCTACACCGGGGAGCTGTTTTTT CSASPAYTGELFF
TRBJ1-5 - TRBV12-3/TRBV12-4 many TGTGCCAGCAGTTTTGAAAGGGGCAATCAGCCCCAGCATTTT CASSFERGNQPQHF
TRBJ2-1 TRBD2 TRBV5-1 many TGCGCCAGCAGCTTCGCCCTACTAGCGGGAGTGGGTAATGAGCAGTTCTTC CASSFALLAGVGNEQFF
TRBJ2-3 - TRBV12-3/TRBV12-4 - TGTGCCAGCAGTCCCGTCGAGGGTTCCACAGATACGCAGTATTTT CASSPVEGSTDTQYF
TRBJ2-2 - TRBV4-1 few TGCGCCAGCAGCCAAGTTGCACTCACCGGGGAGCTGTTTTTT CASSQVALTGELFF
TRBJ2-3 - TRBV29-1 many TGCAGCGTTGGTAGCGATACGCAGTATTTT CSVGSDTQYF
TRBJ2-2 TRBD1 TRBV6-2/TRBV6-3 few TGTGCCAGCACCGGACAGGGACACACCGGGGAGCTGTTTTTT CASTGQGHTGELFF
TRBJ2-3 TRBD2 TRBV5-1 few TGCGCCAGCAGCCGGGGACCGGGTAGCGGGAGATGGACAGATACGCAGTATTTT CASSRGPGSGRWTDTQYF